The 2 T cell receptor beta chains listed next were all sequenced from one sample in a study of shared clonotypes between healthy human individuals. TCRdb's table, derived via immunoSEQ multiplex PCR, lists solely in-frame clones and lacks some. The table lists 1.4 million or so clones, 98% of them singletons, with 0.36% in the top ten. Sequencing input: naive CD4+ T cells sorted from blood. Subset specified: CD45RA+ positively selected. The receptor set was obtained from a man aged 25-45 years in good health.

The chain uses TRBV2 and TRBJ2-7, with TRBD1 matching over 7 bases. CDR1 and CDR2 (germline): SNHLY, FYNNEI. V was clipped by 0 bases and J by 5 bases; unmatched bases: 4. CDR3 length: 14 residues. This CDR3 is CASSEALQGNEQYF. DNA for the CDR3: TGTGCCAGCAGTGAAGCCCTACAGGGGAACGAGCAGTACTTC.

With respect to this clone: One end of the junction does not line up with germline, which may come from a read error. The chain combines TRBV4-2 with TRBJ2-4, with D perhaps matching TRBD2 (5 bases). The CDR3 runs to 12 residues. In germline, CDR1 is LGHNA, CDR2 YNFKEQ. DNA of the CDR3: TGTGCCAGCAGCCACCCCGAGGGCCCCGGGGTCTTC. It is translated as CASSHPEGPGVF.